This T cell receptor beta chain was documented in a study of cytomegalovirus exposure and HLA in healthy donors. Whereas donors were nominally healthy upon sampling, unrecorded immune exposures were probable. Vbeta (60) and Jbeta (13) primers were used in the PCR. This table comes from immunoSEQ multiplex PCR, and its TCRdb copy is limited to in-frame clones, with some not included. The table lists 210,000 or so clones, about 80% of them singletons, with more than 1.5% in the top ten. Trimming pared 7 bases from V and 0 bases from J, leaving 6 bases between. The CDR3 totals 12 residues. The germline gives CDR1 SGHNT, CDR2 YENEEA.

Source material: PBMCs. The chain combines TRBV11-3 with TRBJ1-1; D unresolved. The receptor was derived from a young man in good health and CMV-seronegative. Here the CDR3 DNA reads TGTGCCAGCATGACTATGAACACTGAAGCTTTCTTT. It translates to CASMTMNTEAFF. The variable domain in full, with the rest retrieved from reference TRBV11-3 and TRBJ1-1, is EAGVVQSPRYKIIEKKQPVAFWCNPISGHNTLYWYLQNLGQGPELLIRYENEEAVDDSQLPKDRFSAERLKGVDSTLKIQPAELGDSAVYLCASMTMNTEAFFGQGTRLTVV.